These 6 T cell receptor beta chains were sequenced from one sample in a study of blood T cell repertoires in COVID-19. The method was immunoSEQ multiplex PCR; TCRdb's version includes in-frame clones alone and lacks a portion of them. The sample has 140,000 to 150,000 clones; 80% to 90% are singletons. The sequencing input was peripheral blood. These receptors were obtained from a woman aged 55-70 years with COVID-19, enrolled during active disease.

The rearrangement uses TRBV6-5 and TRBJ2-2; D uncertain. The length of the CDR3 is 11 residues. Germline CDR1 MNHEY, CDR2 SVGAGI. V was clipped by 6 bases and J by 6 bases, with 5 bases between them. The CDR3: CASSRAGELFF. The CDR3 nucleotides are TGTGCCAGCAGCCGGGCCGGGGAGCTGTTTTTT.

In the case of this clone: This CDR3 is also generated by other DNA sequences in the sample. CDR3 loop: CASSLGDSSYEQYF. CDR3 bases: TGCGCCAGCAGCTTGGGGGACAGTTCCTACGAGCAGTACTTC. The rearrangement joins TRBV5-1 to TRBJ2-7, with 7 bases lining up with TRBD1. J gave up 1 base and V 0 bases, and 1 base lay outside the gene matches. The germline V gene encodes CDR1 SGHRS and CDR2 YFSETQ. The length of the CDR3 is 14 residues.

CDR3 protein: CASSLGRTSGGPYF. The CDR3 DNA reads TGTGCCAGCAGCTTAGGTAGGACTAGCGGGGGGCCTTACTTC. The chain combines TRBV11-3 with TRBJ2-5, with TRBD2 identical over 14 bases. The CDR3 covers 14 residues. Germline V gene data show CDR1 as SGHNT and CDR2 as YENEEA. J lost 14 bases, V lost 1 base, and 6 bases had no gene match. Drawing the rest from reference TRBV11-3 and TRBJ2-5, the complete variable domain is EAGVVQSPRYKIIEKKQPVAFWCNPISGHNTLYWYLQNLGQGPELLIRYENEEAVDDSQLPKDRFSAERLKGVDSTLKIQPAELGDSAVYLCASSLGRTSGGPYFGPGTRLLVL.

CDR3 sequence: CAGTAANYGYTF. DNA of the CDR3: TGTGCCGGGACAGCGGCTAACTATGGCTACACCTTC. The chain combines TRBV30 with TRBJ1-2; 7 nucleotides line up with TRBD1. The germline V gene encodes CDR1 GTSNPN and CDR2 SVGIG (reference sequence). CDR3 size: 12 residues. Trimming removed 8 bases from V and 0 bases from J; junction bases left unmatched: 3.

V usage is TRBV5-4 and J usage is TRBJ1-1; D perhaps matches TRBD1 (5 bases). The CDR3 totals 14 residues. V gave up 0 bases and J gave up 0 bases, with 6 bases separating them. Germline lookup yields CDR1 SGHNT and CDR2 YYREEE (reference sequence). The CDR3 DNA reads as TGTGCCAGCAGCTTGGGACAGATGAACACTGAAGCTTTCTTT. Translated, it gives CASSLGQMNTEAFF.

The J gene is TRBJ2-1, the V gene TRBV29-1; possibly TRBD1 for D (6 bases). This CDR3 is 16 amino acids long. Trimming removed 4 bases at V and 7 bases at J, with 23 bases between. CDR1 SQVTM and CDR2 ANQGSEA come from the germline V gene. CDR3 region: CSVGTPTGYGFNEQFF. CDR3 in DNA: TGCAGCGTTGGGACCCCTACAGGGTACGGTTTTAATGAGCAGTTCTTC.